A few counts support the clone carrying this T cell receptor beta chain. What it binds is unknown. This record belongs to a study of PD-1 blockade in classical Hodgkin lymphoma. Study-level background: Nivolumab 3 mg/kg was given intravenously every 2 weeks. Findings and caveats of the study: Newly diagnosed patients reportedly had lower baseline TCR diversity than healthy donors.

TCRdb keeps only in-frame clones here, not all; method: immunoSEQ multiplex PCR. This sample has tens of thousands of clones, with around 86% found just once. V was cut by 3 bases and J by 4 bases, with 12 bases left in between. This CDR3 is 15 amino acids long. Germline values: CDR1 MNHEY, CDR2 SMNVEV (reference sequence). Each and every patient relapsed after autologous stem cell transplantation, and patients got differing brentuximab vedotin exposure. The sequencing used peripheral blood mononuclear cells (PBMCs), collected at baseline. This sequence joins TRBV27 and TRBJ2-2, with D perhaps assigned TRBD1 or TRBD2 (5 bases each). This sequence was found in a human donor with classical Hodgkin lymphoma. The CDR3 is CASSLPPGTTGELFF. The CDR3 DNA reads TGTGCCAGCAGTTTGCCTCCGGGGACCACCGGGGAGCTGTTTTTT.